This T cell receptor (beta chain) was sequenced for a study of T cells after posttransplantation cyclophosphamide. The V and J ends lost 4 bases and 4 bases respectively, with 10 bases between them. The CDR3 spans 13 residues. Germline lookup yields CDR1 SEHNR and CDR2 FQNEAQ (reference sequence). In this sample, this clone turned up many times. Its target is unknown. Sequencing used immunoSEQ multiplex PCR; TCRdb keeps in-frame clones, though not all of them. The sample shows about 12,000 clones, none of them appearing just once. Study conclusions and caveats: TRB clonality was highly associated with recipient CMV seropositivity and reactivation. Skin or GI-infiltrating T cells shared few TRB sequences with blood. Later blood repertoires were often dominated by clones from the donor CD8+ memory compartment.

The sequenced sample was PBMCs. The V call is TRBV7-9, the J call TRBJ1-2, with D perhaps matching TRBD1 (6 bases). This clonotype originated in a woman in her thirties or forties in good health, CMV-negative, and a related stem cell transplant donor. CDR3 residues: CASSSRQAYGYTF. DNA for the CDR3: TGTGCCAGCAGCTCGCGACAGGCCTATGGCTACACCTTC.